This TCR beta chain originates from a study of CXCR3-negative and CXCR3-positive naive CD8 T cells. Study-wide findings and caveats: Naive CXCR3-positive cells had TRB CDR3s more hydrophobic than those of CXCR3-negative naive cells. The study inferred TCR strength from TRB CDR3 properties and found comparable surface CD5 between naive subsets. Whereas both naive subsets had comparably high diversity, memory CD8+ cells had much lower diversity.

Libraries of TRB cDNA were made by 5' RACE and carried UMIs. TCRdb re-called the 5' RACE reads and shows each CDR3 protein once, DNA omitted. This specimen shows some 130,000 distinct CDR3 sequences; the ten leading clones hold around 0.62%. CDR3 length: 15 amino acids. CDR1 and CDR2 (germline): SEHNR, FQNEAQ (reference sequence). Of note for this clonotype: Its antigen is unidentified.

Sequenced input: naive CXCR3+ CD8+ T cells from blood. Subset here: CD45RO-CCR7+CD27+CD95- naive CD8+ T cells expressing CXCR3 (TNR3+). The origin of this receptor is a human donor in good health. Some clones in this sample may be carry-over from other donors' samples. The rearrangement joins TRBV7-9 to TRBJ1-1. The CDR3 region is CASSGEETMNTEAFF.